This T cell receptor beta chain came from a study of blood T cell repertoires in COVID-19. Source study methods: Amplification from reference gene primers served as the basis for estimated nucleated cell counts. Method: immunoSEQ multiplex PCR; TCRdb's copy keeps in-frame clones and lacks some. Clonal size and the V and J genes are those of that table, whereas D and trimming came from the DNA. The table lists about 280,000 clones, approximately 88% of them singletons. The CDR3 runs 11 residues. Trimming removed 3 bases from V and 5 bases from J, with 4 bases in between. Germline CDR1 and CDR2: LNHDA and SQIVND (reference sequence).

The material sequenced was peripheral blood. The rearrangement joins TRBV19 to TRBJ1-1; D gene uncertain. The clonotype comes from a man in his fifties with acute or convalescent COVID-19. The chain's CDR3 is CASSILTEAFF. The CDR3 DNA follows: TGTGCCAGTAGTATCTTAACTGAAGCTTTCTTT.